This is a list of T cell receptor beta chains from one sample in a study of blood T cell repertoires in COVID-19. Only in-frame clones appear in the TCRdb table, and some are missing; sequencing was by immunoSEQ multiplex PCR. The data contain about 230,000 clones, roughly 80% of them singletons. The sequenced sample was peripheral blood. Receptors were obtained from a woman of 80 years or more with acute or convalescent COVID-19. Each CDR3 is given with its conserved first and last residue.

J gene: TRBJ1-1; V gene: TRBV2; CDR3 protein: CASSLTDRVTEAFF
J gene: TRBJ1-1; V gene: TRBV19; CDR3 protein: CASSISGRSAFF
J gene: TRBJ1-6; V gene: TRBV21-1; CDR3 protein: CASPWTGDNSPLHF
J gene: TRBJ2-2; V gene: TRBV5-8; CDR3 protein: CASSLLSRELFF
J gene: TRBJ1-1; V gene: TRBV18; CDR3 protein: CASSPRRQGTYTEAFF
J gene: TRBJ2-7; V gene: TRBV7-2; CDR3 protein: CASSSRRGGTYEQYF
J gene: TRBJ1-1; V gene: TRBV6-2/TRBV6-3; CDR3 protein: CASSPSFGRGSNTEAFF
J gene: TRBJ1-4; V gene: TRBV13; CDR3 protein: CASQRGNEKLFF
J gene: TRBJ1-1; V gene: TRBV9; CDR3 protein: CGIPTTHRVFGEAFF
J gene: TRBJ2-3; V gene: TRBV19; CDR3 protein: CASRGVGTSTDTQYF
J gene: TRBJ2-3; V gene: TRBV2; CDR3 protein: CASRKLGIASDTQYF
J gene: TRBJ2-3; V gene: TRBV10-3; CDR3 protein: CAILRDRDTDTQYF
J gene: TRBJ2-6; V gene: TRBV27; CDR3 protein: CASRSSGANVLTF
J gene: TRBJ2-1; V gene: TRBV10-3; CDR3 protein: CAIKGDRGGHEQFF
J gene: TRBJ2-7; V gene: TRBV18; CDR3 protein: CASSFGTSYEQYF
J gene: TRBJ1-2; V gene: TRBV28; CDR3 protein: CASSFSGTGILYGYTF
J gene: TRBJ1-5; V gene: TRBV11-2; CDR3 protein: CASSIAGSNQPQHF
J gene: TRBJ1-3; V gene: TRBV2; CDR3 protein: CASSEGGAKVGNTIYF
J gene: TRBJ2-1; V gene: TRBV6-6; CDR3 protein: CASSSSTSGSNEQFF
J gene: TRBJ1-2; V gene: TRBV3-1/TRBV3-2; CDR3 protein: CASSLTGTSGYTF
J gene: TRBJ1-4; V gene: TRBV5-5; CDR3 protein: CASSSSTRNNEKLFF
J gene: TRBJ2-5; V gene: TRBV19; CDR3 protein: CASSGVSGFQETQYF
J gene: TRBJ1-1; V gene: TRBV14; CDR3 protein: CASSQGTQTGDNTEAFF
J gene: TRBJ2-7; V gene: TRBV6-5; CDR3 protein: CASSYRGSSFYEQYF